This T cell receptor (beta chain) was recovered during a study of T cells after yellow fever vaccination. The CDR3 spans 14 residues. Germline values: CDR1 SGHRS, CDR2 YFSETQ. V lost 0 bases to trimming and J lost 5 bases, with 11 bases between them. This clonotype was seen at least ten times. TCRdb reprocessed the 5' RACE reads via MiXCR and lists one record per CDR3 protein. The data show about 160,000 distinct CDR3 sequences, around 7.2% seen once. The clonotype was recovered from a man aged 18 to 29 who received the YFV17D yellow fever vaccine. The chain has TRBV5-1 and TRBJ2-5, with a possible D match to TRBD1 (6 bases). Sequencing was performed on CD4+ T cells sorted from PBMCs, taken 4 to 6 days after the first yellow fever vaccination. The CDR3, as DNA: TGCGCCAGCAGCTTGGGGGACATGTCGGAGACCCAGTACTTC. Translating gives CASSLGDMSETQYF.